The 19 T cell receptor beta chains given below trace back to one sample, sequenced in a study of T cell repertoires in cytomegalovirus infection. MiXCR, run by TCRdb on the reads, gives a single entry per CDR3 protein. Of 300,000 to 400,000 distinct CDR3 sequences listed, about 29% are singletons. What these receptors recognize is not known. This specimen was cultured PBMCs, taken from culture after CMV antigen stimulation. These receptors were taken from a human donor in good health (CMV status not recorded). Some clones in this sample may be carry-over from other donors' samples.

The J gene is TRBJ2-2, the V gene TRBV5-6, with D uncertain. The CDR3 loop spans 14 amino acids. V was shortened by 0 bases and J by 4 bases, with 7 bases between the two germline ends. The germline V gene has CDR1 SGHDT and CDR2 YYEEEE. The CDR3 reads CASSLVVPTGELFF. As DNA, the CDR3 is TGTGCCAGCAGCTTGGTCGTCCCCACCGGGGAGCTGTTTTTT.

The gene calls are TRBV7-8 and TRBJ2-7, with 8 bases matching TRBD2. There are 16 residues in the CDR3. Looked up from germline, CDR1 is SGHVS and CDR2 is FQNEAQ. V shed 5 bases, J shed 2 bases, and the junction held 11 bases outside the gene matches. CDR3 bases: TGTGCCAGCAGCCCCCCAACTAGCGGAAACCCCTACGAGCAGTACTTC. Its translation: CASSPPTSGNPYEQYF.

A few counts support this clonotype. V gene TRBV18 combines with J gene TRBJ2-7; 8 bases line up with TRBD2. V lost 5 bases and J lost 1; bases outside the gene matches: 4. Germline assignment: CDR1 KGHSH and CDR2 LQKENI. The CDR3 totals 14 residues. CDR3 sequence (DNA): TGTGCCAGCTCAACCGGGAGGGGGTCCTACGAGCAGTACTTC. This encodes CASSTGRGSYEQYF. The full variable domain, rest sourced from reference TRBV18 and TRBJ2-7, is NAGVMQNPRHLVRRRGQEARLRCSPMKGHSHVYWYRQLPEEGLKFMVYLQKENIIDESGMPKERFSAEFPKEGPSILRIQQVVRGDSAAYFCASSTGRGSYEQYFGPGTRLTVT.

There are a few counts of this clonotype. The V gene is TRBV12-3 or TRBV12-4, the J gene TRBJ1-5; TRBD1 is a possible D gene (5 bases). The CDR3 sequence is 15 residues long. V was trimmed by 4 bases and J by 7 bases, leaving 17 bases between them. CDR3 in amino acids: CASSSARGLRQPQHF. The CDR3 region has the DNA TGTGCCAGCAGTTCCGCCCGGGGCTTGAGACAGCCCCAGCATTTT.

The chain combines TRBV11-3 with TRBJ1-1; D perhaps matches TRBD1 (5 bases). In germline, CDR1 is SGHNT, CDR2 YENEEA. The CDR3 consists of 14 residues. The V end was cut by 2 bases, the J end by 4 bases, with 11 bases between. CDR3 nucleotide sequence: TGTGCCAGCAGCTTACAGGGCGGGGGCACTGAAGCTTTCTTT. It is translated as CASSLQGGGTEAFF.

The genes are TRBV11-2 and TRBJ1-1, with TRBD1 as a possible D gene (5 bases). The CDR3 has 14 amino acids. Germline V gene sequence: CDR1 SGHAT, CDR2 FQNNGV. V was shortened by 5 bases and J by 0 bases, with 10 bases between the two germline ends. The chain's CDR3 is CASSLTEMNTEAFF. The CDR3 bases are TGTGCCAGCAGCCTGACAGAGATGAACACTGAAGCTTTCTTT.

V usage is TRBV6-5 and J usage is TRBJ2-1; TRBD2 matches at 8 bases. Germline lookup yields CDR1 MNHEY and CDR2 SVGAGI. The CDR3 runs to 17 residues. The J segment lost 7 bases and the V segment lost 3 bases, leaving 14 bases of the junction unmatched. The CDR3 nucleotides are TGTGCCAGCAGTTATGGGCCTGGCGCGGGGGGACTGAATGAGCAGTTCTTC. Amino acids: CASSYGPGAGGLNEQFF.

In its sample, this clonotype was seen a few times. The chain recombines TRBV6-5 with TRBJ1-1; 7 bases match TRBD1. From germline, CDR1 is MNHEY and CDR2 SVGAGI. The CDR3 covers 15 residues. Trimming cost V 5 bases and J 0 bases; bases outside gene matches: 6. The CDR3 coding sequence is TGTGCCAGCAGTAAGACAGGGAGCATGAACACTGAAGCTTTCTTT. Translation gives CASSKTGSMNTEAFF.

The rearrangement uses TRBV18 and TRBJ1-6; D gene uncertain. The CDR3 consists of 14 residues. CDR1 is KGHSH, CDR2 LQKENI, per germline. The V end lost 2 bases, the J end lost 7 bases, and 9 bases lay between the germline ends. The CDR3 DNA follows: TGTGCCAGCTCACCAGGCAGCGGGAATTCACCCCTCCACTTT. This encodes CASSPGSGNSPLHF.

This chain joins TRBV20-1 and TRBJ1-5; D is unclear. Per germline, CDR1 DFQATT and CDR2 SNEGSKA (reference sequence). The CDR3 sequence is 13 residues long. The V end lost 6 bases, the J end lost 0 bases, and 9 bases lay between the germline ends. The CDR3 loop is CSAATDSNQPQHF. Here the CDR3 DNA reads TGCAGTGCAGCGACGGATAGCAATCAGCCCCAGCATTTT.

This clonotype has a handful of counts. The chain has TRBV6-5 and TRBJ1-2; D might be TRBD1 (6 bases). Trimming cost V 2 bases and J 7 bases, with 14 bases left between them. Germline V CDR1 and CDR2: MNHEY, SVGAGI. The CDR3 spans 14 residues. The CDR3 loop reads CASSYGTLGIGYTF. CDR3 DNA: TGTGCCAGCAGTTACGGGACACTGGGGATTGGCTACACCTTC.

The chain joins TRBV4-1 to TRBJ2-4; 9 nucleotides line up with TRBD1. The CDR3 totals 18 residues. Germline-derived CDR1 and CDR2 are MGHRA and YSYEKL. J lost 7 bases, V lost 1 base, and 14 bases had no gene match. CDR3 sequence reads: CASSQARTGVKGTNIQYF. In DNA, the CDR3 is TGCGCCAGCAGCCAAGCACGGACAGGGGTCAAAGGGACGAACATTCAGTACTTC.

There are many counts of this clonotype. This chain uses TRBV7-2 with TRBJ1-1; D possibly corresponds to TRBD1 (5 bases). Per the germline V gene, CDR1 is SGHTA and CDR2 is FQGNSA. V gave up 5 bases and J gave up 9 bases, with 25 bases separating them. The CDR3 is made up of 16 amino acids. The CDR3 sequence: CASSPLGRPLVSKAFF. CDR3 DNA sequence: TGTGCCAGCAGCCCCTTGGGGCGGCCACTCGTTTCGAAAGCTTTCTTT.

The CDR3 DNA reads TGTGCCAGCAGCCGCCTCCTAGCGGGGGGACAAGAGACCCAGTACTTC. Its protein is CASSRLLAGGQETQYF. This chain connects TRBV7-6 to TRBJ2-5; 11 nucleotides line up with TRBD2. The CDR3 extends over 16 amino acids. Unmatched junction bases numbered 7, after V lost 5 bases and J lost 2 bases. Germline assignment: CDR1 SGHVS and CDR2 FNYEAQ.

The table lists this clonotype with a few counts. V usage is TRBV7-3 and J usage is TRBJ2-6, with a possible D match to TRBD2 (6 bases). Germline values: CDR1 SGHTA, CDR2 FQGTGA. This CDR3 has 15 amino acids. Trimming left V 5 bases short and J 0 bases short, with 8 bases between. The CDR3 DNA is TGTGCCAGCAGCGCCGGGAGCTCTGGGGCCAACGTCCTGACTTTC. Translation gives CASSAGSSGANVLTF.

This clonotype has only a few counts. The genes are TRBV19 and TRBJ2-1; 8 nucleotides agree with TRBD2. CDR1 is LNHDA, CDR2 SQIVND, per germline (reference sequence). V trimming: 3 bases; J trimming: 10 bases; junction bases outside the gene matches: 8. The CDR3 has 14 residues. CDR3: CASSIGAGVREQFF. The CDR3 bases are TGTGCCAGTAGTATTGGAGCGGGGGTGCGAGAGCAGTTCTTC.

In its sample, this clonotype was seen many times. This chain's CDR3 is CASSLEPGNTIYF. CDR3 sequence (DNA): TGTGCCAGCAGCTTAGAGCCTGGAAACACCATATATTTT. The V and J genes are TRBV11-2 and TRBJ1-3; D uncertain. CDR1 is SGHAT, CDR2 FQNNGV, per germline. The V gene lost 0 bases and the J gene lost 2 bases, with 2 bases spanning the gap. The CDR3 has 13 residues. Using reference TRBV11-2 and TRBJ1-3 for the parts outside the CDR3, the full variable domain is EAGVAQSPRYKIIEKRQSVAFWCNPISGHATLYWYQQILGQGPKLLIQFQNNGVVDDSQLPKDRFSAERLKGVDSTLKIQPAKLEDSAVYLCASSLEPGNTIYFGEGSWLTVV.

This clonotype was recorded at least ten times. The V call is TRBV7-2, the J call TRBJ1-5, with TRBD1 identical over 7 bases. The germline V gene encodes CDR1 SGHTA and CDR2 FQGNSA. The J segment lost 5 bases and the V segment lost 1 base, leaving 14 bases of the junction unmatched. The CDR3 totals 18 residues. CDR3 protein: CASSLGGEQGRTYQPQHF. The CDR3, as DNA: TGTGCCAGCAGCTTAGGAGGGGAACAGGGGCGAACCTATCAGCCCCAGCATTTT.

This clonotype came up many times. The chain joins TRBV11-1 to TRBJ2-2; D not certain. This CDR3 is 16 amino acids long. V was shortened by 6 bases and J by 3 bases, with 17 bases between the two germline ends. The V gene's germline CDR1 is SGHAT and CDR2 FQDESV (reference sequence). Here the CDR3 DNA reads TGTGCCAGCAGTCGTTGGCCCGGAAGGGACACCGGGGAGCTGTTTTTT. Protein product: CASSRWPGRDTGELFF.